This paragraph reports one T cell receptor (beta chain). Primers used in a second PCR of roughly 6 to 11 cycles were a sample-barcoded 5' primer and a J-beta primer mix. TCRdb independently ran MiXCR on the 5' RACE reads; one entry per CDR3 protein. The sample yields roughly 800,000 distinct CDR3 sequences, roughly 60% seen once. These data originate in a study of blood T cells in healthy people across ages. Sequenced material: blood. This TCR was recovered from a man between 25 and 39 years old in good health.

The CDR3 loop reads CASSLSGRKTEAFF. Written as DNA, the CDR3 is TGTGCCAGCAGCTTATCGGGGCGTAAAACTGAAGCTTTCTTT. The rearrangement joins TRBV7-3 to TRBJ1-1, with TRBD1 as a possible D gene (5 bases). Germline CDR1 and CDR2: SGHTA and FQGTGA. The CDR3 contains 14 residues. V dropped 2 bases and J dropped 5 bases, with 12 bases sitting between them.